These T cell receptor beta chains were read from a single sample in a study of T-cell memory formation after mild COVID-19. TCRdb re-called the 5' RACE reads through MiXCR, storing one row per CDR3 protein. This table has fewer than 700,000 distinct CDR3 sequences, 18% appearing once. Sample: PBMCs or a T cell subset sorted from them (not recorded which). The receptors originated from an adult woman who had mild COVID-19 (a few samples of this study predate the infection). Cell type and time point are not known. Both conserved end residues are part of each CDR3. The D gene is left open where the match is weak. Part of the rows lack a size; the others show once, few, many or a class for expanded clones.

CDR3 length: 15; V gene: TRBV5-1; J gene: TRBJ2-1; clone size: few; D gene: NA; CDR3 DNA: TGCGCCAGCAGCGGGGGGGGGCTTGCAGGATTTGAGCAGTTCTTC; CDR3 protein: CASSGGGLAGFEQFF
CDR3 length: 16; V gene: TRBV12-3/TRBV12-4; J gene: TRBJ2-1; clone size: many; D gene: NA; CDR3 DNA: TGTGCCAGCAGTTTAGATCTTGGGAGACTAGGAAATGAGCAGTTCTTC; CDR3 protein: CASSLDLGRLGNEQFF
CDR3 length: 15; V gene: TRBV3-1; J gene: TRBJ2-7; clone size: NA; D gene: NA; CDR3 DNA: TGTGCCAGCAGCCAAGCAGGTCCGAAGGGCACCGAGCAGTACTTC; CDR3 protein: CASSQAGPKGTEQYF
CDR3 length: 14; V gene: TRBV11-2; J gene: TRBJ2-5; clone size: NA; D gene: TRBD2; CDR3 DNA: TGTGCCAGCAGCTCCGCGGGGGTAGGGGAGACCCAGTACTTC; CDR3 protein: CASSSAGVGETQYF
CDR3 length: 18; V gene: TRBV4-3; J gene: TRBJ2-1; clone size: few; D gene: TRBD2; CDR3 DNA: TGCGCCAGCAGCCAAGATCGGCTAGCGGGAGGGGTGCGAAATGAGCAGTTCTTC; CDR3 protein: CASSQDRLAGGVRNEQFF
CDR3 length: 13; V gene: TRBV18; J gene: TRBJ1-2; clone size: few; D gene: NA; CDR3 DNA: TGTGCCAGCTCAACGACAGGAGTCGATGGCTACACCTTC; CDR3 protein: CASSTTGVDGYTF
CDR3 length: 16; V gene: TRBV10-3; J gene: TRBJ2-7; clone size: NA; D gene: TRBD2; CDR3 DNA: TGTGCCATCAGGAGGACTAGCGGGGTGAGCTCCTACGAGCAGTACTTC; CDR3 protein: CAIRRTSGVSSYEQYF
CDR3 length: 13; V gene: TRBV12-3/TRBV12-4; J gene: TRBJ2-1; clone size: few; D gene: NA; CDR3 DNA: TGTGCCAGCAGTCCCTCCCCCCTTAGTGAGCAGTTCTTC; CDR3 protein: CASSPSPLSEQFF
CDR3 length: 14; V gene: TRBV10-3; J gene: TRBJ1-1; clone size: many; D gene: TRBD1; CDR3 DNA: TGTGCCATCAGCCGGCAGGGGGCGGACACTGAAGCTTTCTTT; CDR3 protein: CAISRQGADTEAFF
CDR3 length: 14; V gene: TRBV6-5; J gene: TRBJ2-7; clone size: few; D gene: NA; CDR3 DNA: TGTGCCAGCAGTTACAACACTGACACCTACGAGCAGTACTTC; CDR3 protein: CASSYNTDTYEQYF
CDR3 length: 14; V gene: TRBV12-3/TRBV12-4; J gene: TRBJ1-2; clone size: few; D gene: TRBD1; CDR3 DNA: TGTGCCAGCAGTTTGGGGGACAGGGGCTCGGGCTACACCTTC; CDR3 protein: CASSLGDRGSGYTF
CDR3 length: 18; V gene: TRBV5-1; J gene: TRBJ2-5; clone size: few; D gene: TRBD2; CDR3 DNA: TGCGCCAGCAGCCTCCTAACCCTAGCGGGGGGTGAGGCAGAGACCCAGTACTTC; CDR3 protein: CASSLLTLAGGEAETQYF
CDR3 length: 17; V gene: TRBV18; J gene: TRBJ2-5; clone size: NA; D gene: NA; CDR3 DNA: TGTGCCAGCTCACCAGGCCCGTCGGGTAACAAAGGGCAGACCCAGTACTTC; CDR3 protein: CASSPGPSGNKGQTQYF
CDR3 length: 13; V gene: TRBV7-3; J gene: TRBJ2-2; clone size: NA; D gene: NA; CDR3 DNA: TGTGCCAGCAGCTTACGCCCCCCCGGGGAGCTGTTTTTT; CDR3 protein: CASSLRPPGELFF
CDR3 length: 15; V gene: TRBV18; J gene: TRBJ2-3; clone size: NA; D gene: TRBD1; CDR3 DNA: TGTGCCAGCTCTCCCGGACAGGGGGCAATCAATACGCAGTATTTT; CDR3 protein: CASSPGQGAINTQYF
CDR3 length: 13; V gene: TRBV5-6; J gene: TRBJ1-2; clone size: NA; D gene: TRBD1; CDR3 DNA: TGTGCCAGCCGCCTACAGGGGTCCTACGGCTACACCTTC; CDR3 protein: CASRLQGSYGYTF